The sequence of this TCR beta chain was determined in a study of T cells in Graves' hyperthyroidism and ophthalmopathy. Findings and caveats of the study: With a median lead of 6.5 months before onset, the model predicted ophthalmopathy. Blood also held most thyroid clonotypes expanded beyond 0.001.

To note about this clonotype: The target antigen is unknown.

The V gene's germline CDR1 is MNHNS and CDR2 SASEGT. Trimming removed 5 bases from V and 0 bases from J; junction bases left unmatched: 2. CDR3 length equals 14 residues. TCR beta CDR3 sequences were amplified from RNA transcripts. With the HTBI primer set, the TCR CDR3 went through a first round of RT-PCR. TCRdb reprocessed the multiplex PCR reads via MiXCR and lists one record per CDR3 protein. The data hold hundreds of thousands of distinct CDR3 sequences, with approximately 19% observed a single time. This chain joins TRBV6-1 and TRBJ1-2; TRBD1 matches 8 bases. The sample consisted of blood. This TCR came from a woman aged 18-30 years with Graves' hyperthyroidism. This chain's CDR3 is CASSRTGSNYGYTF. The CDR3 DNA reads as TGTGCCAGCAGTCGGACAGGGTCTAACTATGGCTACACCTTC.